The 6 T cell receptor beta chains in this list originate from one sample, sequenced in a study of response to subunit inactivated influenza vaccine. MiXCR, applied by TCRdb to the RT-PCR reads, yields one record per CDR3 protein. This table holds about 800,000 distinct CDR3 sequences, around 20% found once. This material consisted of PBMCs from blood, taken roughly 5 days after vaccination. The origin of the receptors is a man aged 50 to 60 who received an inactivated influenza vaccine.

The chain links TRBV15 to TRBJ2-6; D ambiguous. This CDR3 spans 16 amino acids. CDR1 and CDR2 (germline): LNHNV, YYDKDF (reference sequence). The ends were cut back, 2 bases at V and 3 bases at J, with 11 bases in the middle. The CDR3: CATSRPGRVGANVLTF. The CDR3 coding sequence is TGTGCCACCAGCAGACCGGGCCGGGTTGGGGCCAACGTCCTGACTTTC.

This clonotype was seen only a few times. CDR3 sequence: CASSLRWEPGYEQYF. Written as DNA, the CDR3 is TGTGCCAGCAGTTTACGTTGGGAGCCGGGATACGAGCAGTACTTC. The chain links TRBV28 to TRBJ2-7, with D perhaps TRBD2 (5 bases). V was trimmed by 2 bases and J by 4 bases, leaving 15 bases between them. The CDR3 contains 15 residues. Germline CDR1 is MDHEN and CDR2 is SYDVKM.

The J gene is TRBJ2-5, the V gene TRBV12-3 or TRBV12-4; 12 bases match TRBD2. The V segment lost 5 bases and the J segment 5 bases; nucleotides outside the gene matches: 6. This CDR3 comprises 15 residues. The CDR3 is CASSPSGGALETQYF. The CDR3 coding sequence is TGTGCCAGCAGTCCTAGCGGGGGGGCCTTGGAGACCCAGTACTTC.

This chain uses TRBV12-3 or TRBV12-4 with TRBJ1-2; D gene uncertain. Trimming took 5 bases from V and 7 from J, leaving 14 bases between them. This CDR3 contains 13 residues. CDR3: CASSPLRAGGYTF. The DNA for the CDR3 is TGTGCCAGCAGTCCCTTGAGGGCCGGTGGCTACACCTTC.

V is TRBV20-1 and J is TRBJ2-1, with 13 positions matching TRBD2. Germline loops: CDR1 DFQATT, CDR2 SNEGSKA (reference sequence). There are 17 residues in the CDR3. V lost 3 bases to trimming and J lost 0 bases; unmatched junction nucleotides: 5. CDR3 DNA sequence: TGCAGTGCTAGCGCTACTAGCGGGGGGGACTCCTACAATGAGCAGTTCTTC. This gives the protein CSASATSGGDSYNEQFF.

CDR3 region: CASSRHQIYEQYF. The CDR3 DNA follows: TGTGCCAGCAGCCGACACCAGATCTACGAGCAGTACTTC. V and J are TRBV11-2 and TRBJ2-7; D unclear. The ends were cut back, 5 bases at V and 3 bases at J, with 11 bases in the middle. Looked up from germline, CDR1 is SGHAT and CDR2 is FQNNGV. The CDR3 is made up of 13 amino acids.